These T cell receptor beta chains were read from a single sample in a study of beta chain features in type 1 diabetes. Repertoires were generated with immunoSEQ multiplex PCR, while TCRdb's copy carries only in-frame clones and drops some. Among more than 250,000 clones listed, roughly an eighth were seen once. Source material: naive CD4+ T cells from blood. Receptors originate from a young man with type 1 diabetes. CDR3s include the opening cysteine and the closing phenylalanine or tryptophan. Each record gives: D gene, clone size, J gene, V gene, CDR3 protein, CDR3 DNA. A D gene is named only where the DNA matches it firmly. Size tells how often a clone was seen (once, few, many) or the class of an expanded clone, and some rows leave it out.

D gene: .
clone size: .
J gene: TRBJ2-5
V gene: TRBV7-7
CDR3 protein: CASSFTSQETQYF
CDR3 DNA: TGTGCTAGCAGCTTCACAAGCCAAGAGACCCAGTACTTC

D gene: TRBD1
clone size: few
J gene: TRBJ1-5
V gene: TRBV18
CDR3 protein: CASSPSQGVDQPQHF
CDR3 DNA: TGTGCCAGCTCACCGAGTCAGGGGGTGGATCAGCCCCAGCATTTT

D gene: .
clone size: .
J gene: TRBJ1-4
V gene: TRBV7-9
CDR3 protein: CASSLAVSASEKLFF
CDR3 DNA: TGTGCCAGCAGCTTAGCGGTCAGCGCATCTGAAAAACTGTTTTTT

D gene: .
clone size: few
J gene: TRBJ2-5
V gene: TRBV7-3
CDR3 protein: CASSLVLDQETQYF
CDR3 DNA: TGTGCCAGCAGCTTAGTACTGGACCAAGAGACCCAGTACTTC

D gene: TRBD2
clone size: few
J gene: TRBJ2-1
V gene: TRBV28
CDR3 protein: CASLAGPYNEQFF
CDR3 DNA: TGTGCCAGTTTAGCGGGCCCCTACAATGAGCAGTTCTTC

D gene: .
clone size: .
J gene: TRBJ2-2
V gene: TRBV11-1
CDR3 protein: CASSLTQGLLNTGELFF
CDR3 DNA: TGTGCCAGCAGCTTAACACAGGGACTACTGAACACCGGGGAGCTGTTTTTT

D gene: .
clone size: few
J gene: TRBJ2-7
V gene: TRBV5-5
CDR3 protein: CASSRPATSSYEQYF
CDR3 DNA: TGTGCCAGCAGCCGTCCAGCGACGAGCTCCTACGAGCAGTACTTC

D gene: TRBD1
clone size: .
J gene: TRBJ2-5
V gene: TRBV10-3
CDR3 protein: CAVNGQDQETQYF
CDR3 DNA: TGTGCCGTCAACGGACAGGACCAAGAGACCCAGTACTTC

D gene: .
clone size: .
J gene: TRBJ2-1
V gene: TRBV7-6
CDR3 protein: CASSFGRYNEQFF
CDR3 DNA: TGTGCCAGCAGCTTCGGCAGGTACAATGAGCAGTTCTTC

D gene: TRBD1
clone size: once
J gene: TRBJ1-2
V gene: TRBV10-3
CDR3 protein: CAISDRRGADYGYTF
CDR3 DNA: TGTGCCATCAGTGACCGCAGGGGGGCTGACTATGGCTACACCTTC

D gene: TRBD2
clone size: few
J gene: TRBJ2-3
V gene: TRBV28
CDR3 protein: CASREREGRTDTQYF
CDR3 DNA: TGTGCCAGCAGGGAGCGGGAGGGCCGCACAGATACGCAGTATTTT

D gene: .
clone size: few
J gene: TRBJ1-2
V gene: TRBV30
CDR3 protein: CAWSKPTSSNYGYTF
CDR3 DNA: TGTGCCTGGAGTAAACCGACAAGTTCTAACTATGGCTACACCTTC

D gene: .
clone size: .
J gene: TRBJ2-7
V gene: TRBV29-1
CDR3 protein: CSILRGTYEQYF
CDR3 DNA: TGCAGCATCCTTCGGGGTACCTACGAGCAGTACTTC